This T cell receptor (beta chain) was found in a study of OX40 agonist ivuxolimab in advanced cancers. Germline V gene sequence: CDR1 WNHNN, CDR2 SYGVQD (reference sequence). This CDR3 spans 15 amino acids. Between the trimmed V and J ends, which lost 3 bases and 4 bases, there was a span of 13 bases. Method: immunoSEQ multiplex PCR; TCRdb's copy keeps in-frame clones and lacks some. The sample lists 45,000 to 50,000 clones; about nine tenths were seen once. The sample here was CD4+ or CD8+ T cells sorted from blood, taken in a trial of the OX40 agonist ivuxolimab. The V gene is TRBV10-1, the J gene TRBJ2-1; D perhaps matches TRBD2 (6 bases). The origin of this receptor is an adult with an advanced solid tumor such as melanoma, head and neck, liver or kidney cancer. The CDR3 region is CASSDIGGIYNEQFF. The CDR3 coding sequence is TGCGCCAGCAGTGATATCGGAGGGATTTACAATGAGCAGTTCTTC.